The rows below give T cell receptor beta chains drawn from one sample of a study of shared clonotypes between healthy human individuals. Assay: immunoSEQ multiplex PCR; the TCRdb copy retains only in-frame clones and omits some. The table records millions of clones, 85% to 95% of them present only once. The specimen was naive CD8+ T cells from PBMCs. These receptors came from a man aged 18 to 29 in good health. Some clones in this sample may be carry-over from other donors' samples. Both conserved end residues are part of each CDR3. The order of the fields is V gene, J gene, CDR3 protein.

V gene: TRBV11-2; J gene: TRBJ2-7; CDR3 protein: CASSHREFGEQYF
V gene: TRBV7-9; J gene: TRBJ2-7; CDR3 protein: CASSLDRHPKYEQYF
V gene: TRBV28; J gene: TRBJ2-5; CDR3 protein: CASSLSGQQETQYF
V gene: TRBV9; J gene: TRBJ1-1; CDR3 protein: CASSVGGGSDAFF
V gene: TRBV28; J gene: TRBJ2-2; CDR3 protein: CASRRRALDTGELFF
V gene: TRBV7-3; J gene: TRBJ2-1; CDR3 protein: CASSPGSYLYNEQFF
V gene: TRBV7-6; J gene: TRBJ2-1; CDR3 protein: CASSPRTSGSFNEQFF
V gene: TRBV19; J gene: TRBJ1-1; CDR3 protein: CASSTRQGPGTEAFF
V gene: TRBV14; J gene: TRBJ2-5; CDR3 protein: CASSPRTQETQYF
V gene: TRBV30; J gene: TRBJ1-5; CDR3 protein: CAWKVNNQPQHF
V gene: TRBV4-1; J gene: TRBJ2-7; CDR3 protein: CASSQGGGRGYEQYF
V gene: TRBV15; J gene: TRBJ2-5; CDR3 protein: CATAGGKETQYF
V gene: TRBV27; J gene: TRBJ2-5; CDR3 protein: CASKQGLATFQETQYF
V gene: TRBV6-1; J gene: TRBJ2-1; CDR3 protein: CASSDQWTGSQGRYNEQFF
V gene: TRBV6-5; J gene: TRBJ1-2; CDR3 protein: CASSYEQGSGYTF
V gene: TRBV11-2; J gene: TRBJ2-7; CDR3 protein: CASSLGYMGSASYEQYF
V gene: TRBV27; J gene: TRBJ2-7; CDR3 protein: CASSRSLGDRGFYEQYF
V gene: TRBV18; J gene: TRBJ2-3; CDR3 protein: CASSPRLSRDTQYF
V gene: TRBV5-6; J gene: TRBJ2-1; CDR3 protein: CASSWYSNEQFF
V gene: TRBV5-4; J gene: TRBJ2-1; CDR3 protein: CASSWGLAGVNEQFF
V gene: TRBV28; J gene: TRBJ2-1; CDR3 protein: CASSLSGASGRRFF
V gene: TRBV13; J gene: TRBJ2-1; CDR3 protein: CASSLSRTSAYNEQFF
V gene: TRBV5-6; J gene: TRBJ2-3; CDR3 protein: CASSHGQFSDTQYF
V gene: TRBV2; J gene: TRBJ2-5; CDR3 protein: CASSPSRGGRGETQYF
V gene: TRBV5-6; J gene: TRBJ1-2; CDR3 protein: CASSRKDRVGYGYTF
V gene: TRBV28; J gene: TRBJ2-6; CDR3 protein: CASSLYGGTGANVLTF
V gene: TRBV5-6; J gene: TRBJ1-4; CDR3 protein: CASSLTTGGSEKLFF
V gene: TRBV16; J gene: TRBJ1-5; CDR3 protein: CASSRPGSGTNQPQHF
V gene: TRBV14; J gene: TRBJ1-1; CDR3 protein: CASSWDRGSEAFF
V gene: TRBV7-9; J gene: TRBJ2-7; CDR3 protein: CASSLGAPTYEQYF
V gene: TRBV7-9; J gene: TRBJ2-3; CDR3 protein: CASNAREGSETDTQYF
V gene: TRBV18; J gene: TRBJ2-7; CDR3 protein: CASRWETSYEQYF
V gene: TRBV5-1; J gene: TRBJ2-5; CDR3 protein: CASSLDWGTRQETQYF
V gene: TRBV27; J gene: TRBJ2-1; CDR3 protein: CASSLRAPYNEQFF
V gene: TRBV6-1; J gene: TRBJ2-2; CDR3 protein: CASSLATNTGELFF
V gene: TRBV5-1; J gene: TRBJ2-7; CDR3 protein: CASSLEGSGRGYEQYF
V gene: TRBV27; J gene: TRBJ2-7; CDR3 protein: CASSFSSTYEQYF
V gene: TRBV15; J gene: TRBJ2-2; CDR3 protein: CATSPSSGRMSGELFF
V gene: TRBV19; J gene: TRBJ2-7; CDR3 protein: CATQDRGHEQYF
V gene: TRBV19; J gene: TRBJ2-6; CDR3 protein: CATRGPPSGANVLTF
V gene: TRBV7-9; J gene: TRBJ2-5; CDR3 protein: CASRGSNILVETQYF
V gene: TRBV27; J gene: TRBJ2-1; CDR3 protein: CASSLYPGGGYNEQFF
V gene: TRBV25-1; J gene: TRBJ2-3; CDR3 protein: CASNQGGITDTQYF
V gene: TRBV4-1; J gene: TRBJ1-3; CDR3 protein: CASSQWDFSGNTIYF
V gene: TRBV7-9; J gene: TRBJ2-1; CDR3 protein: CASSPRTEHNEQFF
V gene: TRBV2; J gene: TRBJ2-3; CDR3 protein: CASSDLRDSLTDTQYF
V gene: TRBV4-1; J gene: TRBJ1-2; CDR3 protein: CASSQDWVNYGYTF
V gene: TRBV10-1; J gene: TRBJ2-1; CDR3 protein: CASSVDRSSYNEQFF
V gene: TRBV19; J gene: TRBJ1-1; CDR3 protein: CASSPLATGGAYTEAFF
V gene: TRBV27; J gene: TRBJ2-6; CDR3 protein: CASSLLSPRSGANVLTF
V gene: TRBV7-9; J gene: TRBJ2-7; CDR3 protein: CASGGPGREGYEQYF
V gene: TRBV7-9; J gene: TRBJ2-7; CDR3 protein: CASRGSHEQYF
V gene: TRBV7-3; J gene: TRBJ2-3; CDR3 protein: CASSQDVSSTDTQYF
V gene: TRBV28; J gene: TRBJ1-1; CDR3 protein: CASRPQNFLQGNTEAFF